These T cell receptor beta chains were read from a single sample in a study of patients and donors after allogeneic stem cell transplantation. MiXCR was run by TCRdb on the RT-PCR reads, yielding one entry per CDR3 protein. The table records over 65,000 distinct CDR3 sequences, 26% of them present only once. The sequenced sample was blood, either unsorted or a sorted T cell fraction (not recorded which). These receptors all come from a human donor who was either an allogeneic HSCT recipient or a stem cell or donor lymphocyte infusion donor (not recorded which). It is not recorded whose cells these are; they may come from a transplant donor. Each CDR3 is given with its conserved first and last residue. A D gene is named only where the DNA matches it firmly. Not every row has a clone size; where given, it reads once, few, many or a size class.

TRBJ1-2	TRBD1	TRBV12-3/TRBV12-4	NA	TGTGCCAGCAGTCGGACAGGGACCAACTATGGCTACACCTTC	CASSRTGTNYGYTF
TRBJ1-1	NA	TRBV6-2/TRBV6-3	NA	TGTGCCAGCAGTTACGCAGGGGTCTACACTGAAGCTTTCTTT	CASSYAGVYTEAFF
TRBJ1-4	NA	TRBV24-1	few	TGTGCCACCAGTGATTCTGGAGAAAAACTGTTTTTT	CATSDSGEKLFF
TRBJ2-1	NA	TRBV11-2	NA	TGTGCCAGCAGCGTACTTTACAATGAGCAGTTCTTC	CASSVLYNEQFF
TRBJ1-1	NA	TRBV5-6	many	TGTGCCAGCAGCTTGTTCAACACGGCTATCTCTGAAGCTTTCTTT	CASSLFNTAISEAFF
TRBJ1-5	NA	TRBV21-1	NA	TGTGCCAACAAGAGAAAATCGGGCCGCAAGTTAGATCAGCCCCAGCATTTT	CANKRKSGRKLDQPQHF
TRBJ2-1	NA	TRBV6-1	NA	TGTGCCAGCAGGCCGGGACTCGACTACAATGAGCAGTTCTTC	CASRPGLDYNEQFF
TRBJ1-2	NA	TRBV4-1	NA	TGCGCCAGCAGCCAAGATGCCGCGGAGATCTATGGCTACACCTTC	CASSQDAAEIYGYTF
TRBJ1-2	NA	TRBV4-3	NA	TGCGCCAGCAGCCAAGAGGACAGCCTTAACTATGGCTACACCTTC	CASSQEDSLNYGYTF
TRBJ2-5	TRBD2	TRBV4-2	few	TGTGCCAGCAGCCAGCTGACTAGCGGGGAGACCCAGTACTTC	CASSQLTSGETQYF
TRBJ1-1	TRBD1	TRBV7-6	few	TGTGCCAGCCGCCCTACAGGGGGCACCACTGAAGCTTTCTTT	CASRPTGGTTEAFF
TRBJ2-1	TRBD2	TRBV5-4	NA	TGTGCCAGCAGCTTGGCTCGGGATAGCGGGGGTAACAATGAGCAGTTCTTC	CASSLARDSGGNNEQFF
TRBJ1-1	TRBD1	TRBV20-1	NA	TGCAGCCCTTGTACAGGGGGATTGAACACTGAAGCTTTCTTT	CSPCTGGLNTEAFF
TRBJ1-1	NA	TRBV5-1	NA	TGCGCCAGTACTCCCGGGACTTTGAACACTGAAGCTTTCTTT	CASTPGTLNTEAFF
TRBJ1-2	TRBD1	TRBV20-1	NA	TGCAGTGCTAGGGGTTGGGACAGGTCTGGCTACACCTTC	CSARGWDRSGYTF
TRBJ1-1	TRBD1	TRBV6-2/TRBV6-3	few	TGTGCCAGCAGTTGGGGGCAGGGGGCCGACCCGAACACTGAAGCTTTCTTT	CASSWGQGADPNTEAFF
TRBJ1-1	NA	TRBV9	few	TGTGCCAGCAGCGTATTTGGTGGGACTGAAGCTTTCTTT	CASSVFGGTEAFF
TRBJ2-1	NA	TRBV7-2	few	TGTGCCAGCAGCACGCCCGCCCGGGCCTACAATGAGCAGTTCTTC	CASSTPARAYNEQFF
TRBJ2-7	TRBD1	TRBV12-3/TRBV12-4	few	TGTGCCAGCAGTCGACAGGGGAGCTCCTACGAGCAGTACTTC	CASSRQGSSYEQYF
TRBJ1-3	NA	TRBV11-2	NA	TGTGCCAGCAGCTTAGAAAGGCGAGGATCGGCTGGAAACACCATATATTTT	CASSLERRGSAGNTIYF
TRBJ2-7	NA	TRBV10-3	NA	TGTGCCATCAGTGTGGCACCGAACTACGAGCAGTACTTC	CAISVAPNYEQYF
TRBJ1-4	NA	TRBV7-6	many	TGTGCCAGCAGCACTACAGGTGAAAAACTGTTTTTT	CASSTTGEKLFF
TRBJ2-3	TRBD2	TRBV5-1	NA	TGCGCCAGCAGCTTACGAGCGGGGGGCCTCACAGATACGCAGTATTTT	CASSLRAGGLTDTQYF
TRBJ2-2	NA	TRBV24-1	NA	TGTGCCACCAGTGACCACCATACGACCCGAACCGGGGAGCTGTTTTTT	CATSDHHTTRTGELFF
TRBJ2-5	NA	TRBV7-8	once	TGTGCCAGCAGCTTACGACAGAGGCAAGAGACCCAGTACTTC	CASSLRQRQETQYF
TRBJ1-5	TRBD1	TRBV7-6	NA	TGTGCCAGCAGCTTACGACAGGGGCCCGATCAGCCCCAGCATTTT	CASSLRQGPDQPQHF
TRBJ1-4	NA	TRBV12-3/TRBV12-4	few	TGTGCCAGCAGTTATTTCGACATTAGTGAAAAACTGTTTTTT	CASSYFDISEKLFF
TRBJ2-1	NA	TRBV5-1	NA	TGCGCCAGCAACAGGTTCCCCTCTTCCTACAATGAGCAGTTCTTC	CASNRFPSSYNEQFF
TRBJ2-3	NA	TRBV20-1	NA	TGCAGTGCTCCTGCGCGGGGCTCTAGCACAGATACGCAGTATTTT	CSAPARGSSTDTQYF
TRBJ1-2	NA	TRBV28	NA	TGTGCCAGCAGTTTGTGGGCAGGCTATGGCTACACCTTC	CASSLWAGYGYTF
TRBJ1-1	NA	TRBV7-2	many	TGTGCCAGCAGTCTTCCGCAGACCACTGAAGCTTTCTTT	CASSLPQTTEAFF